The 14 T cell receptor beta chains in this list originate from one sample, sequenced in a study of CD4+ T cells in melanoma (dated by TCRdb to 2021 to 2024). Library preparation was by the immunoSEQ multiplex PCR assay. The table comes from immuneACCESS by way of TCRdb, which keeps in-frame sequences with V and J called. Part of the clones is missing from these tables; in studies checked, under half for an unresolved V gene and the rest for unknown reasons. The sample table holds about 120,000 clones, of which roughly 90% were seen once. Of the sample, around 3% is held by the ten largest clones. Source material: peripheral blood. The receptors were gathered from a human donor with melanoma.

The genes are TRBV23-1 and TRBJ2-7, with 7 bases identical to TRBD1. TRBV23-1 carries the ORF label, with uncertain function. V was clipped by 3 bases and J by 2 bases; unmatched bases: 4. The CDR3 has 14 residues. The CDR3 DNA is TGCGCCAGCAGTCAGAGGACAGGCCCCTACGAGCAGTACTTC. It is translated as CASSQRTGPYEQYF.

This chain joins TRBV29-1 and TRBJ2-1; D is tentatively TRBD1 or TRBD2 (5 bases each). The CDR3 sequence is 15 residues long. Germline lookup yields CDR1 SQVTM and CDR2 ANQGSEA. Trimming removed 6 bases at V and 0 bases at J, with 15 bases between. This chain's CDR3 is CSVHSGTGSYNEQFF. The CDR3 nucleotides are TGCAGCGTCCACTCCGGGACGGGCTCCTACAATGAGCAGTTCTTC.

V gene TRBV7-2 combines with J gene TRBJ2-1; 7 nucleotides agree with TRBD2. The CDR3 has 15 residues. CDR1 SGHTA and CDR2 FQGNSA come from the germline V gene. Trimming cost V 5 bases and J 4 bases; bases outside gene matches: 8. The CDR3 region is CASSVRGVGYNEQFF. CDR3 DNA: TGTGCCAGCAGCGTCCGGGGGGTCGGGTACAATGAGCAGTTCTTC.

The chain carries TRBV11-1 and TRBJ1-1, with a possible D match to TRBD1 (5 bases). The germline CDR1 and CDR2 sequences are SGHAT and FQDESV (reference sequence). The CDR3 has 15 amino acids. Trimming cost V 4 bases and J 6 bases, with 18 bases left between them. The CDR3 DNA is TGTGCCAGCAGCTACCAGGGACCGGAACCGGCTGAAGCTTTCTTT. It translates to CASSYQGPEPAEAFF.

The rearrangement links TRBV28 to TRBJ1-5, with TRBD1 identical over 7 bases. Germline loops: CDR1 MDHEN, CDR2 SYDVKM. V was clipped by 5 bases and J by 5 bases; unmatched bases: 9. This CDR3 spans 15 amino acids. DNA of the CDR3: TGTGCCAGCAGTCGCCTACAGGGGTTTGATCAGCCCCAGCATTTT. Translating gives CASSRLQGFDQPQHF.

The chain couples TRBV28 to TRBJ2-3; D possibly corresponds to TRBD1 (6 bases). The V and J ends lost 10 bases and 2 bases respectively, with 13 bases between them. CDR3 length: 13 residues. Germline CDR1 reads MDHEN; CDR2 reads SYDVKM. The CDR3 region has the DNA TGTGCCACTGCAGGGGTCCTCACAGATACGCAGTATTTT. It encodes CATAGVLTDTQYF. The full variable domain, with the rest looked up from reference TRBV28 and TRBJ2-3, is DVKVTQSSRYLVKRTGEKVFLECVQDMDHENMFWYRQDPGLGLRLIYFSYDVKMKEKGDIPEGYSVSREKKERFSLILESASTNQTSMYLCATAGVLTDTQYFGPGTRLTVL.

Comment on this clone: This CDR3 is also generated by other DNA sequences in the sample. The gene calls are TRBV28 and TRBJ1-2, with a weak D call TRBD1 (5 bases). Trimming took 3 bases from V and 8 from J, leaving 10 bases between them. This CDR3 spans 12 amino acids. Germline V gene sequence: CDR1 MDHEN, CDR2 SYDVKM. The DNA for the CDR3 is TGTGCCAGCAGTTTGGGCTGGGGGGGCTACACCTTC. Amino acid sequence: CASSLGWGGYTF.

The chain couples TRBV5-5 to TRBJ2-3; 7 positions match TRBD2. Germline trimming cut 4 bases from V and 6 bases from J; bases unmatched to any gene: 20. The germline V gene has CDR1 SGHKS and CDR2 YYEKEE (reference sequence). The CDR3 totals 18 residues. The CDR3 sequence is CASSRVGSPGGLVDTQYF. The CDR3 region has the DNA TGTGCCAGCAGCCGGGTCGGAAGTCCCGGGGGGTTGGTGGATACGCAGTATTTT.

On this clone: This CDR3 is also generated by other DNA sequences in the sample. The chain couples TRBV5-1 to TRBJ2-5; 11 positions match TRBD1. CDR1 is SGHRS and CDR2 is YFSETQ in the germline V gene. The CDR3 is 14 residues long. With 4 bases clipped from V and 4 bases from J, the junction kept 3 bases outside the gene matches. As DNA, the CDR3 is TGCGCCAGCAGCCTCGGGACAGGGGGAGAGACCCAGTACTTC. Protein product: CASSLGTGGETQYF.

The chain has TRBV19 and TRBJ2-5; 8 nucleotides align to TRBD1. Trimming took 4 bases from V and 2 from J; bases not matched to a gene: 9. Per the germline V gene, CDR1 is LNHDA and CDR2 is SQIVND (reference sequence). The length of the CDR3 is 16 residues. The DNA of the CDR3 is TGTGCCAGTAGTAACCCCCGGACAGGGTCACAAGAGACCCAGTACTTC. This gives the protein CASSNPRTGSQETQYF.

The chain uses TRBV6-6 and TRBJ1-6; a possible D gene is TRBD1 (5 bases). CDR3 length: 15 residues. Trimming shortened V by 2 bases and J by 6 bases, and 11 bases separated the two germline ends. Germline values: CDR1 MNHNY, CDR2 SVGAGI (reference sequence). The chain's CDR3 is CASSYLDGTNSPLHF. The CDR3 bases are TGTGCCAGCAGTTACCTTGATGGGACTAATTCACCCCTCCACTTT.

The chain joins TRBV25-1 to TRBJ1-1; D remains ambiguous. The V gene lost 8 bases and the J gene lost 6 bases, with 13 bases spanning the gap. Germline CDR1 MGHDK, CDR2 SYGVNS. The CDR3 sequence is 12 residues long. CDR3 amino acids: CASEHPGSEAFF. Here the CDR3 DNA reads TGTGCCAGCGAACATCCAGGCTCTGAAGCTTTCTTT.

The chain carries TRBV5-1 and TRBJ1-2; D remains ambiguous. The CDR3 is made up of 15 amino acids. Germline values: CDR1 SGHRS, CDR2 YFSETQ. Trimming removed 0 bases at V and 3 bases at J, with 12 bases between. CDR3 residues: CASSLDGGRDYGYTF. The CDR3 region has the DNA TGCGCCAGCAGCTTGGATGGAGGACGGGACTATGGCTACACCTTC.

V is TRBV27 and J is TRBJ2-5; 7 nucleotides line up with TRBD2. V gave up 2 bases and J gave up 4 bases; unmatched junction bases: 10. Germline CDR1 MNHEY, CDR2 SMNVEV (reference sequence). CDR3 size: 16 residues. Here the CDR3 reads CASSLRSGGGVETQYF. CDR3 DNA sequence: TGTGCCAGCAGTTTAAGGTCTGGGGGAGGGGTAGAGACCCAGTACTTC.